The rows below give T cell receptor beta chains drawn from one sample of a study of T cell responses to AZD1222 COVID-19 vaccine. The repertoire was sequenced with immunoSEQ multiplex PCR; TCRdb's copy has only in-frame clones and lacks some. This sample yields about 110,000 clones, of which 87% are seen a single time; 4.4% belongs to the top ten. This specimen consisted of peripheral blood, obtained 28 days after the second AZD1222 dose. The receptors shown here come from an adult who received the AZD1222 COVID-19 vaccine. The CDR3 runs from the conserved cysteine through the conserved F or W. The D gene is left open where the match is weak. Not every row has a clone size; where given, it reads once, few, many or a size class.

-	TRBJ1-6	TRBD1	TRBV24-1	CATTLQVGQGRVVYSPLHF	TGTGCCACCACCCTCCAAGTCGGACAGGGCCGTGTGGTCTATTCACCCCTCCACTTT
-	TRBJ1-5	-	TRBV6-5	CASRDPRGESQHF	TGTGCCAGCAGAGACCCGCGGGGGGAGTCCCAGCATTTT
few	TRBJ2-7	-	TRBV6-2/TRBV6-3	CASSLDRLEQYF	TGTGCCAGCAGTCTTGACAGGCTCGAGCAGTACTTC
-	TRBJ1-4	TRBD1	TRBV7-2	CASSGRQGANEKLFF	TGTGCCAGCAGCGGAAGACAGGGGGCGAACGAAAAACTGTTTTTT
-	TRBJ2-3	-	TRBV27	CASSSFPPADTQYF	TGTGCCAGCAGTTCGTTCCCCCCGGCGGATACGCAGTATTTT
-	TRBJ2-7	-	TRBV27	CASSLPGPIYEQYF	TGTGCCAGCAGTTTACCCGGACCCATCTACGAGCAGTACTTC
-	TRBJ1-2	-	TRBV7-2	CASSPLLPGYTF	TGTGCCAGCAGCCCCCTGCTTCCTGGCTACACCTTC
-	TRBJ1-2	TRBD1	TRBV7-9	CASSLGSGQTYGYTF	TGTGCCAGCAGCTTAGGATCGGGACAGACTTATGGCTACACCTTC
-	TRBJ2-7	-	TRBV9	CASSVEQGYEQYF	TGTGCCAGCAGCGTAGAACAGGGTTACGAGCAGTACTTC
once	TRBJ2-5	-	TRBV7-9	CASSSGETQYF	TGTGCCAGCAGCTCAGGAGAGACCCAGTACTTC
-	TRBJ1-2	TRBD1	TRBV29-1	CSVEEDRGYYGYTF	TGCAGCGTTGAAGAAGACAGGGGGTACTATGGCTACACCTTC
-	TRBJ2-1	-	TRBV19	CASSKASARLSSYNEQFF	TGTGCCAGTAGTAAGGCTAGCGCGAGGTTAAGCTCCTACAATGAGCAGTTCTTC
-	TRBJ2-5	-	TRBV28	CASSLYLETQYF	TGTGCCAGCAGTTTATATTTGGAGACCCAGTACTTC
-	TRBJ1-2	-	TRBV6-2/TRBV6-3	CASSDGFYGYTF	TGTGCCAGCAGCGACGGCTTCTATGGCTACACCTTC